The clone carrying this T cell receptor beta chain came up a few times. The PCR ran on 60 Vbeta and 13 Jbeta primers. The method was immunoSEQ multiplex PCR; TCRdb's version includes in-frame clones alone and lacks a portion of them. The sample carries 150,000 to 200,000 clones, more than 9.5% recorded once. The CDR3 runs to 14 residues. V shed 6 bases and J shed 4 bases, with 16 bases lying between them. CDR1 MNHNY and CDR2 SVGAGI come from the germline V gene (reference sequence). The data stem from a study of cytomegalovirus exposure and HLA in healthy donors. The receptor was isolated from a man over 45 in good health and CMV-seropositive. The source material was PBMCs. The genes are TRBV6-6 and TRBJ2-7; no firm D call. The CDR3 spells CASSPDSNLYEQYV. CDR3 sequence (DNA): TGTGCCAGCAGCCCCGACTCCAACCTTTACGAGCAGTACGTC.